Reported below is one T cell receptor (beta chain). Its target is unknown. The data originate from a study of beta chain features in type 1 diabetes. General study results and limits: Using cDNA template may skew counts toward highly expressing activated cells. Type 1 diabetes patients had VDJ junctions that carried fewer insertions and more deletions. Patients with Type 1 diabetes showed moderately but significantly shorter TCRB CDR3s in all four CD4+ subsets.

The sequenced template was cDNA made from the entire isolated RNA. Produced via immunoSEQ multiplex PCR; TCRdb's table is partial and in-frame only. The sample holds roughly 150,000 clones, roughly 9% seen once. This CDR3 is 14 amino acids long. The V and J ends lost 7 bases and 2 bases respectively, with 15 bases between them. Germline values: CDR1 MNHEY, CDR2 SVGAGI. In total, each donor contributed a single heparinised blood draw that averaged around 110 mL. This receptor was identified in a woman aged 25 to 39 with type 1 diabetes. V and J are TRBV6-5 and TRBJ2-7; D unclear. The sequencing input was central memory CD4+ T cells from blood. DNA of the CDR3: TGTGCCAGCACCGCACGATCAGGCCCCTACGAGCAGTACTTC. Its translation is CASTARSGPYEQYF.